This T cell receptor (beta chain) is from a study of cytomegalovirus exposure and HLA in healthy donors. The CDR3 is 14 residues long. Germline CDR1 and CDR2: MNHEY and SVGAGI. The junction had 11 bases not matched to a gene; V was cut back by 6 bases and J by 7 bases. 13 Jbeta primers and 60 Vbeta primers were used for the PCR. Profiled with immunoSEQ multiplex PCR; TCRdb holds only in-frame clones, not every one. The sample yields about 140,000 clones, of which the top ten take up roughly 2.6%. The sample comprised PBMCs. The origin of this receptor is a man in his forties or fifties in good health and CMV-seronegative. The chain carries TRBV6-5 and TRBJ1-2; the match to TRBD1 covers 7 bases. This CDR3 reads CASSPTGTVSGYTF. The CDR3 DNA follows: TGTGCCAGCAGCCCCACCGGGACAGTAAGTGGCTACACCTTC.